This paragraph covers one TCR beta chain sequence. What it binds is not known. Trimming took off 5 bases at V and 10 bases at J, with 24 bases between the two ends. This CDR3 spans 17 amino acids. Germline V CDR1 and CDR2: SEHNR, FQNEAQ (reference sequence). This sample is drawn from a study of cytomegalovirus exposure and HLA in healthy donors. Study-level points and caveats: Most observed TCR sequences were rare, whereas some public TCRs were detected in many donors. Presence/absence results assume similar sequencing depth per donor, which may not hold.

Researchers ran the PCR with 60 Vbeta and 13 Jbeta primers. Measured with immunoSEQ multiplex PCR; TCRdb has only the in-frame clones, and not every one. The repertoire has 110,000 to 150,000 clones, roughly 82% of them found once; the top ten carry over 6%. The chain links TRBV7-9 to TRBJ1-6; D may be TRBD1 (5 bases). Sequencing was done on a sample of PBMCs. The sequence was obtained from a man aged 30 to 45 in good health and CMV-seronegative. The CDR3 is CASSPGQSGALESPLHF. DNA of the CDR3: TGTGCCAGCAGCCCCGGGCAAAGCGGGGCCCTAGAGTCACCCCTCCACTTT. Full variable domain (missing parts from reference TRBV7-9 and TRBJ1-6): DTGVSQNPRHKITKRGQNVTFRCDPISEHNRLYWYRQTLGQGPEFLTYFQNEAQLEKSRLLSDRFSAERPKGSFSTLEIQRTEQGDSAMYLCASSPGQSGALESPLHFGNGTRLTVT.